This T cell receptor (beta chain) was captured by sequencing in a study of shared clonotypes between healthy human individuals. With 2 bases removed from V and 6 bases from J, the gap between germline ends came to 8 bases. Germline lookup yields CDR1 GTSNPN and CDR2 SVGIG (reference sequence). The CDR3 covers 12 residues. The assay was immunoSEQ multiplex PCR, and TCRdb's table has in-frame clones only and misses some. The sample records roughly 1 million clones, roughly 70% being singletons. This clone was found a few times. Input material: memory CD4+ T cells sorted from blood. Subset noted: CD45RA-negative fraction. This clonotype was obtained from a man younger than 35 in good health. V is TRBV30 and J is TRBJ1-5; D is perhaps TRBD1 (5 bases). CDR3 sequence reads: CAWSKGSQPQHF. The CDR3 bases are TGTGCCTGGAGTAAGGGGAGTCAGCCCCAGCATTTT.